Below are 24 T cell receptor beta chains sequenced from a single sample in a study of blood T cell repertoires in COVID-19. Method: immunoSEQ multiplex PCR; TCRdb's copy keeps in-frame clones and lacks some. The sample shows 130,000 to 150,000 clones, almost 90% of them seen only once. The sequenced material came from peripheral blood. These receptors were collected from a human donor in a cohort sampled during active COVID-19.

The genes are TRBV7-9 and TRBJ2-7; D is possibly TRBD1 (6 bases). The ends were cut back, 3 bases at V and 2 bases at J, with 11 bases in the middle. Germline CDR1 is SEHNR and CDR2 is FQNEAQ (reference sequence). This CDR3 region has 14 residues. This CDR3 reads CASSFTQGTYEQYF. The CDR3 nucleotides read TGTGCCAGCAGCTTTACCCAGGGGACCTACGAGCAGTACTTC.

This clone is a singleton in its sample. This sequence joins TRBV6-5 and TRBJ2-1, with 8 bases aligning to TRBD2. This CDR3 is 15 amino acids long. V lost 8 bases and J lost 4; bases outside the gene matches: 10. Germline CDR1 and CDR2: MNHEY and SVGAGI. As DNA, the CDR3 is TGTGCCAGCTTTCCGGGCCGCGGGGGGTACAATGAGCAGTTCTTC. Protein product: CASFPGRGGYNEQFF.

The rearrangement joins TRBV28 to TRBJ2-5; 16 bases are shared with TRBD2. Germline-derived CDR1 and CDR2 are MDHEN and SYDVKM. The CDR3 loop spans 19 amino acids. Trimming cost V 6 bases and J 2 bases; bases outside gene matches: 12. This chain's CDR3 is CASRKGLAGGPIEQETQYF. DNA of the CDR3: TGTGCCAGCAGGAAGGGACTAGCGGGAGGGCCAATAGAGCAAGAGACCCAGTACTTC.

The chain recombines TRBV6-5 with TRBJ2-1, with TRBD1 as a possible D gene (6 bases). Trimming stripped 10 bases from V and 4 bases from J, with 14 bases between. The germline V gene has CDR1 MNHEY and CDR2 SVGAGI. The CDR3 is made up of 13 amino acids. The CDR3 nucleotides read TGTGCCACCACGAGGACAGTATACAATGAGCAGTTCTTC. Encoded protein: CATTRTVYNEQFF.

The rearrangement joins TRBV7-6 to TRBJ2-2, with a weak D call TRBD1 (7 bases). The CDR3 is made up of 15 amino acids. Trimming stripped 2 bases from V and 6 bases from J, with 13 bases between. The V gene's germline CDR1 is SGHVS and CDR2 FNYEAQ. The DNA for the CDR3 is TGTGCCAGCAGCTTAAGTACAGGGGAGGCCGGGGAGCTGTTTTTT. It yields the protein CASSLSTGEAGELFF.

Regarding this clone: Other DNA sequences in this sample translate to the same CDR3. This chain connects TRBV6-2 or TRBV6-3 to TRBJ2-5; D might be TRBD2 (5 bases). Trimming took off 0 bases at V and 1 base at J, with 9 bases between the two ends. The germline V gene has CDR1 MNHEY and CDR2 SVGEGT. This CDR3 spans 15 amino acids. CDR3 coding DNA: TGTGCCAGCAGTTACTCGAGGGTACTCCAAGAGACCCAGTACTTC. Its translation: CASSYSRVLQETQYF.

This chain joins TRBV5-1 and TRBJ1-1; weak D call: TRBD1 (5 bases). The CDR3 extends over 14 amino acids. Germline V lookup: CDR1 SGHRS, CDR2 YFSETQ. With 4 bases removed from V and 1 base from J, the gap between germline ends came to 11 bases. CDR3 DNA: TGCGCCAGCAGCCTACAGGCGACGAACACTGAAGCTTTCTTT. Its protein is CASSLQATNTEAFF.

The table lists this clone with a count of one. The chain is built from TRBV6-6 and TRBJ2-7; D not certain. Per germline, CDR1 MNHNY and CDR2 SVGAGI (reference sequence). Trimming left V 0 bases short and J 6 bases short, with 9 bases between. The CDR3 extends over 13 amino acids. For the CDR3, the DNA is TGTGCCAGCAGTTACTCGAGAGGAGTCGAGCAGTACTTC. It codes for CASSYSRGVEQYF.

This clone was seen more than once but under ten times. This chain joins TRBV19 and TRBJ1-1; the D gene is possibly TRBD1 (6 bases). Trimming removed 5 bases from V and 6 bases from J, with 13 bases in between. Germline CDR1 is LNHDA and CDR2 is SQIVND (reference sequence). This CDR3 has 13 residues. CDR3 sequence reads: CASSPAAGAEAFF. The CDR3 DNA reads as TGTGCCAGTAGTCCCGCGGCAGGGGCTGAAGCTTTCTTT. Drawing the rest from reference TRBV19 and TRBJ1-1, the complete variable domain is DGGITQSPKYLFRKEGQNVTLSCEQNLNHDAMYWYRQDPGQGLRLIYYSQIVNDFQKGDIAEGYSVSREKKESFPLTVTSAQKNPTAFYLCASSPAAGAEAFFGQGTRLTVV.

V usage is TRBV25-1 and J usage is TRBJ2-5; D might be TRBD1 (7 bases). Trimming cost V 0 bases and J 5 bases, with 13 bases left between them. This CDR3 spans 15 amino acids. The germline V gene has CDR1 MGHDK and CDR2 SYGVNS. The CDR3 nucleotides read TGTGCCAGCAGTGAATACGAGGGGGCGGGGGAGACCCAGTACTTC. Amino acid sequence: CASSEYEGAGETQYF.

This clone was counted once. This chain links TRBV6-2 or TRBV6-3 with TRBJ2-1; TRBD2 matches 7 bases. The trim removed 6 bases at V and 6 bases at J, leaving 2 bases unmatched. The CDR3 has 12 residues. Germline V gene sequence: CDR1 MNHEY, CDR2 SVGEGT. The CDR3 DNA sequence: TGTGCCAGCAGCGGACTAGTCAATGAGCAGTTCTTC. Translating gives CASSGLVNEQFF.

The chain is built from TRBV19 and TRBJ1-2, with 7 nucleotides matching TRBD1. Trimming cost V 5 bases and J 4 bases; bases outside gene matches: 7. Germline values: CDR1 LNHDA, CDR2 SQIVND (reference sequence). The CDR3 length is 14 residues. The CDR3 DNA sequence: TGTGCCAGTAGTTCGACAGGGCGCGGCTATGGCTACACCTTC. Amino acids: CASSSTGRGYGYTF.

V and J are TRBV4-3 and TRBJ2-2, with a possible D match to TRBD2 (6 bases). The germline V gene encodes CDR1 LGHNA and CDR2 YSLEER. This CDR3 contains 14 residues. Trimming shortened V by 3 bases and J by 4 bases, and 9 bases separated the two germline ends. This chain's CDR3 is CASSHGRGTGELFF. The CDR3 coding sequence is TGCGCCAGCAGCCACGGGCGGGGCACCGGGGAGCTGTTTTTT.

The genes are TRBV19 and TRBJ2-2; 8 nucleotides line up with TRBD2. With V trimmed by 5 bases and J by 2 bases, 4 bases remained unmatched. CDR1 LNHDA and CDR2 SQIVND come from the germline V gene (reference sequence). This CDR3 contains 15 residues. The CDR3 nucleotides are TGTGCCAGTAGTGGGAGCGGGAGCAACACCGGGGAGCTGTTTTTT. Translation: CASSGSGSNTGELFF. Full variable domain (rest looked up from reference TRBV19 and TRBJ2-2): DGGITQSPKYLFRKEGQNVTLSCEQNLNHDAMYWYRQDPGQGLRLIYYSQIVNDFQKGDIAEGYSVSREKKESFPLTVTSAQKNPTAFYLCASSGSGSNTGELFFGEGSRLTVL.

This clone appeared a few times. This sequence joins TRBV27 and TRBJ1-5, with D unclear. The CDR3 sequence is 13 residues long. V lost 3 bases to trimming and J lost 4 bases, with 7 bases between them. CDR1 and CDR2 from the germline V gene are MNHEY and SMNVEV (reference sequence). CDR3 sequence (DNA): TGTGCCAGCAGTTTTGAGCGTAATCAGCCCCAGCATTTT. Translation gives CASSFERNQPQHF.

The chain has TRBV7-2 and TRBJ2-5; 15 bases line up with TRBD2. The V gene end was trimmed by 4 bases and the J gene end by 4 bases; junction bases not matched to a gene: 7. CDR1 SGHTA and CDR2 FQGNSA come from the germline V gene. This CDR3 has 17 amino acids. CDR3 residues: CASSSGLAGGGGETQYF. Written as DNA, the CDR3 is TGTGCCAGCAGCTCGGGACTAGCGGGGGGAGGGGGAGAGACCCAGTACTTC.

A few counts support this clone. This chain uses TRBV19 with TRBJ2-6; D is undetermined. Germline CDR1 and CDR2: LNHDA and SQIVND (reference sequence). The CDR3 loop spans 17 amino acids. V lost 4 bases to trimming and J lost 0 bases, with 13 bases between them. CDR3 region: CASSTPTYTSGANVLTF. The CDR3 DNA follows: TGTGCCAGTAGTACCCCGACTTATACCTCTGGGGCCAACGTCCTGACTTTC.

CDR3 bases: TGTGCCAGCAGCCAAGATCCCCAGGGCCATGAAGCTTTCTTT. It is translated as CASSQDPQGHEAFF. The V call is TRBV14, the J call TRBJ1-1; weak D call: TRBD1 (5 bases). Germline V lookup: CDR1 SGHDN, CDR2 FVKESK. The CDR3 extends over 14 amino acids. V was trimmed by 0 bases and J by 7 bases, leaving 12 bases between them.

The chain employs TRBV30 and TRBJ2-5, with 8 bases identical to TRBD1. Germline V lookup: CDR1 GTSNPN, CDR2 SVGIG (reference sequence). The CDR3 runs 13 residues. The J segment lost 5 bases and the V segment lost 3 bases, leaving 5 bases of the junction unmatched. CDR3 residues: CAWSAGGGETQYF. CDR3 sequence (DNA): TGTGCCTGGAGCGCAGGGGGCGGGGAGACCCAGTACTTC.

This clone was seen a few times. The gene calls are TRBV27 and TRBJ1-1; a weak D match, TRBD1 (6 bases). From germline, CDR1 is MNHEY and CDR2 SMNVEV (reference sequence). The CDR3 length is 14 residues. The V end lost 6 bases, the J end lost 7 bases, and 18 bases lay between the germline ends. The CDR3, as DNA: TGTGCCAGCAGCCTAAGCGGGGGCTTTAGTGAAGCTTTCTTT. Its protein is CASSLSGGFSEAFF.

The chain uses TRBV18 and TRBJ2-7, with D unresolved. The V end lost 1 base, the J end lost 0 bases, and 10 bases lay between the germline ends. CDR1 is KGHSH and CDR2 is LQKENI in the germline V gene. This CDR3 comprises 15 residues. CDR3 in DNA: TGTGCCAGCTCACCACGTTCCGCGGTCTCCTACGAGCAGTACTTC. Translated: CASSPRSAVSYEQYF.

In this sample, this clone turned up a few times. This sequence joins TRBV9 and TRBJ1-3, with a possible D match to TRBD1 (5 bases). The V and J ends lost 0 bases and 0 bases respectively, with 7 bases between them. The length of the CDR3 is 15 residues. Germline V gene sequence: CDR1 SGDLS, CDR2 YYNGEE. The CDR3 is CASSVGTSSGNTIYF. The CDR3 region has the DNA TGTGCCAGCAGCGTAGGGACAAGCTCTGGAAACACCATATATTTT. The full variable domain, its missing parts supplied by reference TRBV9 and TRBJ1-3, is DSGVTQTPKHLITATGQRVTLRCSPRSGDLSVYWYQQSLDQGLQFLIQYYNGEERAKGNILERFSAQQFPDLHSELNLSSLELGDSALYFCASSVGTSSGNTIYFGEGSWLTVV.

This chain links TRBV24-1 with TRBJ2-1; 8 nucleotides line up with TRBD1. V was clipped by 9 bases and J by 2 bases; unmatched bases: 5. Germline CDR1 KGHDR, CDR2 SFDVKD. The CDR3 runs 14 residues. The CDR3 region is CATGRTGTYNEQFF. The CDR3, as DNA: TGTGCCACCGGGCGGACAGGGACCTACAATGAGCAGTTCTTC.

This clone occurred once. Here the CDR3 DNA reads TGTGCCAGCAGCTTGGCTAGCGGGATTAGGGCAGAGACCCAGTACTTC. Amino acid sequence: CASSLASGIRAETQYF. The gene calls are TRBV5-4 and TRBJ2-5; the match to TRBD2 covers 9 bases. The CDR3 loop spans 16 amino acids. CDR1 SGHNT and CDR2 YYREEE come from the germline V gene (reference sequence). V trimming: 0 bases; J trimming: 4 bases; junction bases outside the gene matches: 7.